The clone carrying this T cell receptor (beta chain) was seen only a few times. No antigen is known for it. Germline CDR1 reads SGHRS; CDR2 reads YFSETQ. V gave up 4 bases and J gave up 4 bases, with 3 bases separating them. This CDR3 has 12 amino acids. This sample is drawn from a study of identical twins. With template switching, a universal primer site was added, and the cDNA carried unique molecular identifiers. In TCRdb, the 5' RACE reads were re-called with MiXCR into one record per CDR3 protein. The table has about 920,000 distinct CDR3 sequences, over 9% seen once; the top ten hold around 1.5%. Broader study findings: The abundant beta clonotypes from cord blood had fewer insertions, and memory repertoires had none of this.

In addition, the sample was reused for a study of yellow fever vaccine responses in identical twins.

The chain employs TRBV5-1 and TRBJ1-6; D gene ambiguous. Sequencing input: PBMCs. The TCR comes from a woman between 18 and 29 years old in good health. CDR3 residues: CASSGYNSPLHF. The CDR3 region has the DNA TGCGCCAGCAGCGGGTATAATTCACCCCTCCACTTT.